This is a list of T cell receptor beta chains from one sample in a study of preoperative IRX-2 immunotherapy in early breast cancer. The protocol was immunoSEQ multiplex PCR, while the TCRdb copy is restricted to in-frame clones and leaves out a portion. The sample holds 95,000 to 100,000 clones, more than 80% seen once. This material consisted of tumor tissue, taken after IRX-2 immunotherapy. The receptors derive from a human donor with breast cancer. CDR3s include the opening cysteine and the closing phenylalanine or tryptophan. D genes are given only for firm matches. A clone size is listed for some rows: how often the clone was seen (once, few, many), or a class if it is expanded.

v_gene	d_gene	abundance	j_gene	CDR3aa	CDR3nt
TRBV5-1	TRBD1	-	TRBJ2-7	CASSGTGGQYEQYF	TGCGCCAGCAGCGGGACAGGGGGCCAGTACGAGCAGTACTTC
TRBV12-2	-	-	TRBJ2-6	CATRRISGANVLTF	TGTGCCACTAGACGGATCTCTGGGGCCAACGTCCTGACTTTC
TRBV28	-	-	TRBJ1-1	CASSPQRRQLNTEAFF	TGTGCCAGCAGCCCCCAGCGGCGACAGTTGAACACTGAAGCTTTCTTT
TRBV5-1	-	-	TRBJ2-3	CASSPFSGGTDTQYF	TGCGCCAGCAGCCCCTTCTCTGGAGGCACAGATACGCAGTATTTT
TRBV5-1	TRBD2	-	TRBJ2-7	CASSPGGRPPYEQYF	TGCGCCAGCAGCCCGGGGGGAAGACCTCCCTACGAGCAGTACTTC
TRBV6-8	-	-	TRBJ1-3	CASSYRPRGRSGNTIYF	TGTGCCAGCAGTTATCGGCCCCGGGGGAGGTCTGGAAACACCATATATTTT
TRBV6-8	-	-	TRBJ2-7	CASSYDATYEQYF	TGTGCCAGCAGTTACGACGCCACCTACGAGCAGTACTTC
TRBV28	TRBD1	-	TRBJ2-5	CASSWDRPTETQYF	TGTGCCAGCAGTTGGGACAGGCCGACGGAGACCCAGTACTTC
TRBV25-1	TRBD1	-	TRBJ1-5	CASSESGTGIQPQHF	TGTGCCAGCAGTGAATCGGGGACAGGGATTCAGCCCCAGCATTTT
TRBV7-4	TRBD1	-	TRBJ2-1	CASSFDRGRHNEQFF	TGTGCCAGCAGCTTCGACAGGGGGCGTCACAATGAGCAGTTCTTC
TRBV7-7	-	-	TRBJ2-2	CASSQGPKNTGELFF	TGTGCCAGCAGCCAGGGGCCGAAAAACACCGGGGAGCTGTTTTTT
TRBV19	TRBD2	once	TRBJ2-3	CASSIVLAGVSTDTQYF	TGTGCCAGTAGTATAGTTCTAGCGGGAGTGAGCACAGATACGCAGTATTTT
TRBV19	TRBD1	-	TRBJ1-1	CASTPGTGGQREAFF	TGTGCCAGTACCCCCGGAACAGGGGGCCAACGGGAAGCTTTCTTT
TRBV19	-	-	TRBJ1-4	CARFRGLTNEKLFF	TGTGCCAGGTTCAGGGGTTTAACTAATGAAAAACTGTTTTTT
TRBV5-1	TRBD1	-	TRBJ2-7	CASSPDRGGSEQYF	TGCGCCAGCAGCCCGGACAGGGGCGGGAGCGAGCAGTACTTC
TRBV7-7	-	few	TRBJ1-2	CASSQDSFDYGYTF	TGTGCCAGCAGCCAGGACAGCTTCGACTATGGCTACACCTTC
TRBV11-3	-	-	TRBJ1-1	CASSLKRGLGNTEAFF	TGTGCCAGCAGCTTAAAACGGGGCCTCGGGAACACTGAAGCTTTCTTT
TRBV11-3	-	-	TRBJ1-1	CASTQAGVNTEAFF	TGTGCCAGCACCCAGGCAGGGGTGAACACTGAAGCTTTCTTT
TRBV29-1	TRBD1	-	TRBJ2-2	CSVDRQSGELFF	TGCAGCGTGGACAGGCAGAGCGGGGAGCTGTTTTTT
TRBV10-3	TRBD1	-	TRBJ2-1	CAISEFDRGDSYNEQFF	TGTGCCATCAGTGAGTTTGACAGGGGTGACTCCTACAATGAGCAGTTCTTC
TRBV4-1	-	-	TRBJ2-1	CASSPWTAYNEQFF	TGCGCCAGCAGCCCTTGGACGGCCTACAATGAGCAGTTCTTC
TRBV5-1	-	-	TRBJ1-4	CASRPGSEGWEKLFF	TGCGCCAGCAGGCCTGGTTCAGAGGGTTGGGAAAAACTGTTTTTT
TRBV5-1	TRBD2	-	TRBJ2-7	CASSSGLAGKISYEQYF	TGCGCCAGCAGCTCGGGACTAGCGGGGAAGATCTCCTACGAGCAGTACTTC
TRBV18	TRBD2	-	TRBJ2-7	CASYTGEGNEQYF	TGTGCCAGCTACACTGGGGAGGGAAACGAGCAGTACTTC
TRBV6-8	-	-	TRBJ1-2	CASTPDSRHNYGYTF	TGTGCCAGCACCCCCGACAGTCGGCATAACTATGGCTACACCTTC
TRBV19	TRBD1	-	TRBJ2-1	CASSIRGRFNEQFF	TGTGCCAGTAGTATAAGGGGGCGATTCAATGAGCAGTTCTTC
TRBV6-8	TRBD1	-	TRBJ1-4	CASSIGTGDEKLFF	TGTGCCAGCAGTATCGGGACAGGGGACGAAAAACTGTTTTTT
TRBV5-1	TRBD1	-	TRBJ2-5	CASRETGIGETQYF	TGCGCCAGCAGGGAGACAGGGATAGGGGAGACCCAGTACTTC
TRBV5-1	TRBD2	once	TRBJ2-7	CASSLSQGGYEQYF	TGCGCCAGCAGCTTGAGTCAGGGAGGGTACGAGCAGTACTTC
TRBV23-1	-	-	TRBJ1-2	CASSLGGSDGYTF	TGCGCCAGCAGCTTGGGGGGGTCAGATGGCTACACCTTC
TRBV28	-	-	TRBJ1-4	CASSTRTVNEKLFF	TGTGCCAGCAGCACACGGACGGTGAATGAAAAACTGTTTTTT
TRBV2	TRBD1	-	TRBJ1-2	CASSQASDRGYGYTF	TGTGCCAGCAGTCAGGCCTCGGACAGGGGATACGGCTACACCTTC
TRBV7-7	-	-	TRBJ1-5	CASSISGGNQPQHF	TGTGCCAGCAGCATAAGCGGGGGGAATCAGCCCCAGCATTTT
TRBV12-5	-	-	TRBJ1-1	CASGLTAEAFF	TGTGCTAGTGGTTTGACTGCTGAAGCTTTCTTT
TRBV28	-	-	TRBJ1-2	CASSPRVNYGYTF	TGTGCCAGCAGTCCCAGGGTTAACTATGGCTACACCTTC
TRBV10-1	-	-	TRBJ2-7	CASSESGVYEQYF	TGCGCCAGCAGTGAGTCTGGAGTCTACGAGCAGTACTTC
TRBV6-7	-	-	TRBJ2-3	CASSEGWGADTQYF	TGTGCCAGCAGTGAAGGATGGGGGGCAGATACGCAGTATTTT
TRBV28	-	-	TRBJ1-1	CASSSTRTTNTEAFF	TGTGCCAGCAGTTCAACCCGAACAACGAACACTGAAGCTTTCTTT
TRBV6-8	-	-	TRBJ1-2	CASSAEVRDGYTF	TGTGCCAGCAGTGCTGAGGTGCGGGATGGCTACACCTTC
TRBV4-1	-	few	TRBJ2-1	CASSQLGTGEQFF	TGCGCCAGCAGCCAGCTTGGGACTGGTGAGCAGTTCTTC
TRBV5-1	-	-	TRBJ2-5	CASSLTASQETQYF	TGCGCCAGCAGCTTGACAGCCTCCCAAGAGACCCAGTACTTC
TRBV28	-	-	TRBJ1-5	CASSLRRVSNQPQHF	TGTGCCAGCAGTTTGAGGAGGGTGAGCAATCAGCCCCAGCATTTT
TRBV9	-	-	TRBJ1-1	CASSPQGMAEAFF	TGTGCCAGCAGTCCTCAGGGGATGGCTGAAGCTTTCTTT
TRBV18	TRBD2	-	TRBJ2-7	CASGSGLGTYEQYF	TGTGCCAGCGGCTCGGGACTAGGGACCTACGAGCAGTACTTC
TRBV5-1	TRBD1	-	TRBJ2-7	CASSSGAGGYEQYF	TGCGCCAGCAGCTCCGGGGCAGGGGGATACGAGCAGTACTTC
TRBV11-3	TRBD1	-	TRBJ1-2	CASSSKTGNFNYGYTF	TGTGCCAGCAGCTCCAAGACAGGGAACTTTAACTATGGCTACACCTTC
TRBV15	TRBD1	-	TRBJ2-7	CATSRYRGSYEQYF	TGTGCCACCAGCAGATACAGGGGCTCCTACGAGCAGTACTTC
TRBV4-1	-	-	TRBJ2-3	CASSHPTERAPDTQYF	TGCGCCAGCAGCCACCCGACGGAAAGGGCCCCAGATACGCAGTATTTT